This T cell receptor (beta chain) was profiled in a study of T cell changes during pregnancy in multiple sclerosis. The germline V gene has CDR1 MNHEY and CDR2 SMNVEV (reference sequence). Trimming stripped 5 bases from V and 8 bases from J, with 22 bases between. CDR3 length: 16 amino acids. Sequencing was performed with immunoSEQ multiplex PCR; in TCRdb, only in-frame clones are kept and a portion is missing. The sample holds around 52,000 clones; around 92% are singletons and the top ten take 0.15% to 0.2%. This clonotype originated in a female donor in good health, enrolled as a control in a pregnancy study. The sample in question was CD4+ T cells from peripheral blood mononuclear cells, obtained after pregnancy. J is TRBJ2-1 and V is TRBV27; possible D gene TRBD1, 6 bases. The CDR3 DNA is TGTGCCAGCAGTCTAGAAGGGGACACGCCGATTTATGAGCAGTTCTTC. Translated, it gives CASSLEGDTPIYEQFF.